The present TCR beta chain was sequenced within a study of cytomegalovirus exposure and HLA in healthy donors. Overall study findings and caveats: Rates of TCR association differed by HLA locus in a later analysis, with DRB1 highest and HLA-C lowest. Many donors shared some public TCRs, even though most TCR sequences were rare.

About this clone: The antigen remains undetermined.

The PCR contained 60 Vbeta and 13 Jbeta primers. Original processing methods: Among the unique TCR beta chains that a later analysis counted, about 85 million in all, about 11 million were shared. Profiled with immunoSEQ multiplex PCR; TCRdb holds only in-frame clones, not every one. The V and J calls and clone size were taken over from that table, and D and trimming were inferred from the DNA. The sample lists 65,000 to 95,000 clones; around 80% were seen once. The receptor was derived from a human donor in good health. The sequenced sample was PBMCs.

For the CDR3, the DNA is TGTGCCAGCAGTGAAACAGGGACAGATACGCAGTATTTT. Translating gives CASSETGTDTQYF. The chain has TRBV2 and TRBJ2-3; a possible D gene is TRBD1 (6 bases). The length of the CDR3 is 13 residues. Germline CDR1 SNHLY, CDR2 FYNNEI. Trimming pared 2 bases from V and 3 bases from J, leaving 6 bases between.